Listed below are T cell receptor beta chains from one sample, sequenced in a study of shared clonotypes between healthy human individuals. The protocol was immunoSEQ multiplex PCR, while the TCRdb copy is restricted to in-frame clones and leaves out a portion. The data contain millions of clones, 90% to 95% of them seen just once; the ten biggest clones take up over 0.12%. What was sequenced was naive CD4+ T cells sorted from blood. The receptor set was obtained from a young man in good health. The CDR3 runs from the conserved cysteine through the conserved F or W. The order of the fields is V gene, J gene, clone size, D gene, CDR3 protein, CDR3 DNA. A D gene is named only where the DNA matches it firmly. Not all rows give a size; the values are once, few, many and, for expanded clones, a class.

v_call: TRBV7-2; j_call: TRBJ1-5; clone_size: NA; d_call: NA; cdr3_aa: CASSPWGTGFQPQHF; cdr3_nt: TGTGCCAGCAGCCCTTGGGGAACAGGTTTCCAGCCCCAGCATTTT
v_call: TRBV11-2; j_call: TRBJ2-7; clone_size: NA; d_call: TRBD1; cdr3_aa: CASSLATGGIYEQYF; cdr3_nt: TGTGCCAGCAGCTTAGCGACAGGGGGAATCTACGAGCAGTACTTC
v_call: TRBV5-4; j_call: TRBJ2-1; clone_size: NA; d_call: TRBD2; cdr3_aa: CASSGGTSGYNEQFF; cdr3_nt: TGTGCCAGCAGCGGAGGGACTAGCGGCTACAATGAGCAGTTCTTC
v_call: TRBV11-2; j_call: TRBJ2-7; clone_size: NA; d_call: NA; cdr3_aa: CASSLGTGAYEQYF; cdr3_nt: TGTGCCAGCAGCTTAGGGACTGGCGCCTACGAGCAGTACTTC
v_call: TRBV27; j_call: TRBJ2-1; clone_size: NA; d_call: NA; cdr3_aa: CASRPRTLLDNEQFF; cdr3_nt: TGTGCCAGCAGACCCCGGACCCTACTAGACAATGAGCAGTTCTTC
v_call: TRBV19; j_call: TRBJ2-2; clone_size: once; d_call: NA; cdr3_aa: CASRRAGNTGELFF; cdr3_nt: TGTGCCAGCAGGCGGGCGGGGAACACCGGGGAGCTGTTTTTT
v_call: TRBV18; j_call: TRBJ2-7; clone_size: few; d_call: NA; cdr3_aa: CASSPPFPSSYEQYF; cdr3_nt: TGTGCCAGCTCACCACCCTTCCCTAGCTCCTACGAGCAGTACTTC
v_call: TRBV29-1; j_call: TRBJ2-7; clone_size: NA; d_call: TRBD1; cdr3_aa: CSVGTAYEQYF; cdr3_nt: TGCAGCGTGGGGACAGCCTACGAGCAGTACTTC
v_call: TRBV7-8; j_call: TRBJ1-6; clone_size: NA; d_call: TRBD1; cdr3_aa: CASSLVKGANSPLHF; cdr3_nt: TGTGCCAGCAGCTTAGTAAAGGGGGCGAATTCACCCCTCCACTTT
v_call: TRBV5-1; j_call: TRBJ2-3; clone_size: NA; d_call: NA; cdr3_aa: CASKLGTYTDTQYF; cdr3_nt: TGCGCCAGCAAACTAGGGACGTACACAGATACGCAGTATTTT
v_call: TRBV18; j_call: TRBJ1-1; clone_size: NA; d_call: NA; cdr3_aa: CASSPPPVGTEAFF; cdr3_nt: TGTGCCAGCTCACCCCCTCCTGTGGGGACTGAAGCTTTCTTT
v_call: TRBV30; j_call: TRBJ1-1; clone_size: NA; d_call: NA; cdr3_aa: CAWSLGGNTEAFF; cdr3_nt: TGTGCCTGGTCCCTGGGCGGAAACACTGAAGCTTTCTTT
v_call: TRBV5-1; j_call: TRBJ2-3; clone_size: NA; d_call: TRBD1; cdr3_aa: CASSLGQGRADTQYF; cdr3_nt: TGCGCCAGCAGTCTGGGACAGGGCCGCGCAGATACGCAGTATTTT
v_call: TRBV7-9; j_call: TRBJ2-3; clone_size: NA; d_call: NA; cdr3_aa: CASSLSRPTDTQYF; cdr3_nt: TGTGCCAGCAGCTTATCTCGACCCACAGATACGCAGTATTTT
v_call: TRBV14; j_call: TRBJ2-1; clone_size: few; d_call: NA; cdr3_aa: CASSQGLPGEQFF; cdr3_nt: TGTGCCAGCAGCCAAGGGCTCCCGGGTGAGCAGTTCTTC
v_call: TRBV6-5; j_call: TRBJ2-3; clone_size: NA; d_call: NA; cdr3_aa: CASSYNVVASTDTQYF; cdr3_nt: TGTGCCAGCAGTTACAATGTGGTAGCTAGCACAGATACGCAGTATTTT
v_call: TRBV11-2; j_call: TRBJ2-2; clone_size: once; d_call: TRBD2; cdr3_aa: CASSLSGRTNTGELFF; cdr3_nt: TGTGCCAGCAGCCTTAGCGGGAGGACGAACACCGGGGAGCTGTTTTTT
v_call: TRBV9; j_call: TRBJ2-3; clone_size: once; d_call: NA; cdr3_aa: CASSPLMWGATDTQYF; cdr3_nt: TGTGCCAGCAGCCCCCTAATGTGGGGGGCGACAGATACGCAGTATTTT
v_call: TRBV7-2; j_call: TRBJ1-1; clone_size: NA; d_call: NA; cdr3_aa: CASSQQGLVNTEAFF; cdr3_nt: TGTGCCAGCAGCCAACAGGGTTTAGTTAACACTGAAGCTTTCTTT
v_call: TRBV7-2; j_call: TRBJ1-3; clone_size: NA; d_call: NA; cdr3_aa: CASSPTGNSGNTIYF; cdr3_nt: TGTGCCAGCAGCCCCACAGGGAACTCTGGAAACACCATATATTTT
v_call: TRBV6-4; j_call: TRBJ2-2; clone_size: NA; d_call: NA; cdr3_aa: CASSVDSSGELFF; cdr3_nt: TGTGCCAGCAGTGTCGACAGTTCTGGGGAGCTGTTTTTT
v_call: TRBV7-2; j_call: TRBJ2-7; clone_size: once; d_call: TRBD2; cdr3_aa: CASSLDWTSGTYEQYF; cdr3_nt: TGTGCCAGCAGCTTGGATTGGACTAGCGGAACCTACGAGCAGTACTTC
v_call: TRBV5-1; j_call: TRBJ2-2; clone_size: NA; d_call: TRBD2; cdr3_aa: CASSLALTSVGGELFF; cdr3_nt: TGCGCCAGCAGCTTGGCCTTGACTAGCGTGGGAGGGGAGCTGTTTTTT
v_call: TRBV6-1; j_call: TRBJ1-3; clone_size: NA; d_call: TRBD1; cdr3_aa: CASSERDSGYTIYF; cdr3_nt: TGTGCCAGCAGTGAGCGGGACAGTGGGTACACCATATATTTT
v_call: TRBV7-2; j_call: TRBJ2-1; clone_size: NA; d_call: TRBD2; cdr3_aa: CASSARTSGTGGDNEQFF; cdr3_nt: TGTGCCAGCAGCGCCCGGACTAGCGGGACCGGGGGGGACAATGAGCAGTTCTTC
v_call: TRBV30; j_call: TRBJ2-5; clone_size: NA; d_call: NA; cdr3_aa: CAWSGSDQETQYF; cdr3_nt: TGTGCCTGGAGTGGGTCAGACCAAGAGACCCAGTACTTC